This entry describes one TCR beta chain. This sample was taken from a study of shared clonotypes between healthy human individuals. The authors loaded 200 ng DNA, about 30,000 T cell genomes, into sorted-subset replicate PCRs. Method: immunoSEQ multiplex PCR; TCRdb's copy keeps in-frame clones and lacks some. Of millions of clones listed, roughly 96% are singletons. CDR3 size: 17 residues. Germline CDR1 LGHNA, CDR2 YSLEER. Trimming left V 1 base short and J 0 bases short, with 10 bases between. The chain carries TRBV4-3 and TRBJ2-6, with D uncertain. Material for sequencing was naive CD4+ T cells sorted from blood. Described subset: CD45RA+ positively selected. The sequence was obtained from a man between 18 and 35 years old in good health. CDR3 residues: CASSQGQASSGANVLTF. The CDR3 nucleotides are TGCGCCAGCAGCCAAGGGCAGGCGAGCTCTGGGGCCAACGTCCTGACTTTC.